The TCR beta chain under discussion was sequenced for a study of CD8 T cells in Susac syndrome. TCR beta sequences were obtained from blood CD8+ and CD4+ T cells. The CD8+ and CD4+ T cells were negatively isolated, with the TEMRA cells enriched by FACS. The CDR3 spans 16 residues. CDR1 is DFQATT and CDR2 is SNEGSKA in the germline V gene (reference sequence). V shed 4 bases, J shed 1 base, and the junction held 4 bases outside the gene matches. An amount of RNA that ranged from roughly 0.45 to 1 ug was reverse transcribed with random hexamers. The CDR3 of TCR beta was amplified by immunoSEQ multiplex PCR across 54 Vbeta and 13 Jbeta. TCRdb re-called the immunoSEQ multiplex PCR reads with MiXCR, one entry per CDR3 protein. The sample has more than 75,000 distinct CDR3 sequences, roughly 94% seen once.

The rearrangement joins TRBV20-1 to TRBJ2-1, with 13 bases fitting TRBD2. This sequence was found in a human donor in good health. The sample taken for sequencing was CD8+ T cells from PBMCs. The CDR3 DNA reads TGCAGTGCTAAAGGGACTAGCGGGGTGTCCTACAATGAGCAGTTCTTC. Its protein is CSAKGTSGVSYNEQFF.